The 3 T cell receptor beta chains below come from one sample, sequenced in a study of T cell repertoires in cytomegalovirus infection (dated by TCRdb to between 2018 and 2021). The listed sequencing device is Illumina HiSeq 1500. TCRdb passed the public sequencing reads through fastp at Q25 and MiXCR, retaining productive beta sequences. Identical CDR3 protein sequences are pooled into one entry, listed with their most common genes and DNA. This sample gives over 150,000 distinct CDR3 sequences in total; roughly an eighth of them show up just once. Together, the top ten hold roughly 30% of the sample. The sequencing input was PBMCs. Source of these receptors: a human donor in good health (CMV status not recorded). Some clones in this sample may be carry-over from other donors' samples.

This clonotype showed up many times. The genes are TRBV7-9 and TRBJ1-1, with D hard to call. V was cut by 1 base and J by 1 base, with 7 bases left in between. This CDR3 contains 14 residues. The V gene's germline CDR1 is SEHNR and CDR2 FQNEAQ (reference sequence). The CDR3 here is CASSLGPPNTEAFF. CDR3 nucleotides: TGTGCCAGCAGCTTAGGGCCGCCGAACACTGAAGCTTTCTTT.

This clonotype was counted ten times or more. The V and J genes are TRBV7-2 and TRBJ2-1, with D possibly being TRBD2 (6 bases). The CDR3 totals 12 residues. Trimming pared 4 bases from V and 12 bases from J, leaving 13 bases between. Germline CDR1 SGHTA, CDR2 FQGNSA. CDR3 coding DNA: TGTGCCAGCAGCTCCGGACTATCCTGGCAGTTCTTC. It is translated as CASSSGLSWQFF.

Worth noting for this clonotype: The junction and the germline gene differ at one end; a read error may be behind it. The V and J genes are TRBV11-2 and TRBJ2-5; tentatively, D is TRBD1 (5 bases). The CDR3 is 12 residues long. Per germline, CDR1 SGHAT and CDR2 FQNNGV. Here the CDR3 reads CAISWGLDTQYF. CDR3 in DNA: TGTGCCATCAGCTGGGGCCTTGATACCCAGTACTTC.